This record looks at one T cell receptor (beta chain) sequence and its context. Its matching antigen is unknown. This specimen comes from a study of cytomegalovirus exposure and HLA in healthy donors. Study-level results: There were about 160 TCR beta chains listed as cytomegalovirus-associated. Previously analyzed data showed that most TCR beta V segments were productive at a frequency of about 87% or about 30%. Accurate predictions that matched the HLA-A and HLA-B alleles of most subjects were reportedly made from TCR beta sequences.

The PCR ran on 60 Vbeta and 13 Jbeta primers. The assay was immunoSEQ multiplex PCR, and TCRdb's table has in-frame clones only and misses some. This sample yields 90,000 to 130,000 clones, of which roughly 80% are seen a single time; approximately 23% belongs to the top ten. The CDR3 is 15 amino acids. The ends lost 4 bases at V and 8 bases at J; junction bases unmatched: 5. The V gene's germline CDR1 is MDHEN and CDR2 SYDVKM. This TCR derives from a man aged 25-45 years in good health and CMV-seropositive. Sequencing used PBMCs. The chain employs TRBV28 and TRBJ2-1; 13 bases align to TRBD2. Here the CDR3 DNA reads TGTGCCAGCAGTTACGGACTAGCGGGAGTCCATGAGCAGTTCTTC. It codes for CASSYGLAGVHEQFF.